The 14 T cell receptor beta chains reported below all come from one sample, sequenced in a study of T-cell memory formation after mild COVID-19. TCRdb itself ran the 5' RACE reads through MiXCR, one entry per CDR3 protein. The sample records roughly 200,000 distinct CDR3 sequences, about 16% being singletons. Input material: PBMCs or a T cell subset sorted from them (not recorded which). The receptors stem from an adult woman who had mild COVID-19 (a few samples of this study predate the infection). Cell type and time point are not known.

This clonotype was detected only a few times. The V call is TRBV7-2, the J call TRBJ2-1; TRBD2 matches at 7 bases. The ends lost 5 bases at V and 2 bases at J; junction bases unmatched: 9. The length of the CDR3 is 16 residues. Per the germline V gene, CDR1 is SGHTA and CDR2 is FQGNSA. CDR3 nucleotides: TGTGCCAGCAGCAAACTCCGACTAGCCGCCTACAATGAGCAGTTCTTC. It encodes CASSKLRLAAYNEQFF. The full variable domain, completed using reference TRBV7-2 and TRBJ2-1, is GAGVSQSPSNKVTEKGKDVELRCDPISGHTALYWYRQSLGQGLEFLIYFQGNSAPDKSGLPSDRFSAERTGGSVSTLTIQRTQQEDSAVYLCASSKLRLAAYNEQFFGPGTRLTVL.

This clonotype was seen a few times. This chain connects TRBV12-3 or TRBV12-4 to TRBJ2-7; 8 nucleotides line up with TRBD1. The junction had 11 bases not matched to a gene; V was cut back by 6 bases and J by 4 bases. The CDR3 sequence is 15 residues long. CDR3 bases: TGTGCCAGCAGGAAGAACCGGCAGGGGGCATACGAGCAGTACTTC. Residues: CASRKNRQGAYEQYF.

J is TRBJ1-5 and V is TRBV27, with 7 positions matching TRBD1. Germline CDR1 is MNHEY and CDR2 is SMNVEV (reference sequence). This CDR3 is built from 16 residues. J was trimmed by 1 base and V by 6 bases; bases with no gene match: 9. CDR3 DNA sequence: TGTGCCAGCAGCCCTCGAGGCAGGGGGAGCAATCAGCCCCAGCATTTT. Translating it yields CASSPRGRGSNQPQHF.

This clonotype was observed a few times. V gene TRBV3-1 combines with J gene TRBJ1-1, with D perhaps TRBD1 (6 bases). Per germline, CDR1 LGHDT and CDR2 YNNKEL (reference sequence). The CDR3 loop spans 14 amino acids. Trimming removed 5 bases from V and 13 bases from J, with 23 bases in between. CDR3 sequence reads: CASSTRDTGPDGFF. The CDR3 DNA follows: TGTGCCAGCAGCACGCGAGACACAGGGCCCGACGGTTTCTTT.

The chain recombines TRBV5-6 with TRBJ1-6; 7 bases match TRBD1. Germline V gives CDR1 SGHDT, CDR2 YYEEEE. V shed 0 bases, J shed 10 bases, and the junction held 4 bases outside the gene matches. The CDR3 consists of 14 residues. CDR3: CASSLGRGYSPLHF. The CDR3 DNA sequence: TGTGCCAGCAGCTTGGGCAGGGGGTACTCACCCCTCCACTTT. The complete variable domain, with remaining parts taken from reference TRBV5-6 and TRBJ1-6, reads DAGVTQSPTHLIKTRGQQVTLRCSPKSGHDTVSWYQQALGQGPQFIFQYYEEEERQRGNFPDRFSGHQFPNYSSELNVNALLLGDSALYLCASSLGRGYSPLHFGNGTRLTVT.

Only a few counts were recorded for this clonotype. This chain connects TRBV11-3 to TRBJ1-3; unclear D gene. The V and J ends lost 4 bases and 0 bases respectively, with 7 bases between them. The CDR3 runs 14 residues. Germline V gene lookup returns CDR1 SGHNT and CDR2 YENEEA. This CDR3 reads CASSWTDSGNTIYF. CDR3 DNA: TGTGCCAGCAGCTGGACGGACTCTGGAAACACCATATATTTT.

This chain uses TRBV18 with TRBJ2-2; D ambiguous. CDR3 length: 14 amino acids. The germline gives CDR1 KGHSH, CDR2 LQKENI. Trimming took 4 bases from V and 4 from J, leaving 10 bases between them. This CDR3 is CASSRQTTTGELFF. The CDR3 DNA sequence: TGTGCCAGCTCACGTCAGACGACCACCGGGGAGCTGTTTTTT. The whole variable domain, remainder taken from reference TRBV18 and TRBJ2-2, is NAGVMQNPRHLVRRRGQEARLRCSPMKGHSHVYWYRQLPEEGLKFMVYLQKENIIDESGMPKERFSAEFPKEGPSILRIQQVVRGDSAAYFCASSRQTTTGELFFGEGSRLTVL.

This clonotype occurred many times. The chain links TRBV5-1 to TRBJ2-3; possible D gene TRBD1, 6 bases. Germline V lookup: CDR1 SGHRS, CDR2 YFSETQ. Between the trimmed V and J ends, which lost 5 bases and 2 bases, there was a span of 15 bases. The CDR3 is 15 amino acids. The CDR3 DNA is TGCGCCAGCAGACCCGGACAGAAAGTCACAGATACGCAGTATTTT. This codes for CASRPGQKVTDTQYF. Looking up the rest from reference TRBV5-1 and TRBJ2-3 gives the full variable domain: KAGVTQTPRYLIKTRGQQVTLSCSPISGHRSVSWYQQTPGQGLQFLFEYFSETQRNKGNFPGRFSGRQFSNSRSEMNVSTLELGDSALYLCASRPGQKVTDTQYFGPGTRLTVL.

The J gene is TRBJ1-1, the V gene TRBV3-1; D remains ambiguous. The V end was cut by 1 base, the J end by 0 bases, with 3 bases between. The germline CDR1 and CDR2 sequences are LGHDT and YNNKEL (reference sequence). CDR3 length: 13 amino acids. The CDR3 here is CASSQAMNTEAFF. The CDR3 bases are TGTGCCAGCAGCCAAGCTATGAACACTGAAGCTTTCTTT. Looking up the rest from reference TRBV3-1 and TRBJ1-1 gives the full variable domain: DTAVSQTPKYLVTQMGNDKSIKCEQNLGHDTMYWYKQDSKKFLKIMFSYNNKELIINETVPNRFSPKSPDKAHLNLHINSLELGDSAVYFCASSQAMNTEAFFGQGTRLTVV.

This clonotype was detected only once. CDR3 sequence (DNA): TGTGCCAGCAGTGATGTAGGGATTATCAAAAACATTCAGTACTTC. Translated, it gives CASSDVGIIKNIQYF. The chain recombines TRBV6-1 with TRBJ2-4; D is unclear. CDR3 size: 15 residues. The V gene's germline CDR1 is MNHNS and CDR2 SASEGT. V lost 3 bases, J lost 3 bases, and 12 bases lay in between.

This chain connects TRBV24-1 to TRBJ2-2, with D perhaps TRBD2 (6 bases). The CDR3 has 18 residues. Germline V gene data show CDR1 as KGHDR and CDR2 as SFDVKD. The V end was cut by 3 bases, the J end by 3 bases, with 19 bases between. DNA of the CDR3: TGTGCCACCAGTGATCCCAGCCCGGCGGGATTCGACACCGGGGAGCTGTTTTTT. Amino acid sequence: CATSDPSPAGFDTGELFF.

In this sample, this clonotype turned up a few times. The V and J genes are TRBV12-3 or TRBV12-4 and TRBJ1-6; TRBD1 is a possible D gene (5 bases). The CDR3 length is 14 residues. Trimming took 4 bases from V and 7 from J, leaving 11 bases between them. CDR3 DNA sequence: TGTGCCAGCAGTTCCGGGACTCGGAATTCACCCCTCCACTTT. Translation gives CASSSGTRNSPLHF.

This clonotype has just a few counts. This sequence joins TRBV5-4 and TRBJ1-4; possibly TRBD1 for D (6 bases). Germline V lookup: CDR1 SGHNT, CDR2 YYREEE (reference sequence). V dropped 4 bases and J dropped 4 bases, with 14 bases sitting between them. This CDR3 comprises 15 residues. The CDR3 is CASSRMKGHNEKLFF. The CDR3 DNA reads TGTGCCAGCAGCCGGATGAAGGGACATAATGAAAAACTGTTTTTT.

In this sample, this clonotype turned up a few times. The chain employs TRBV7-6 and TRBJ2-1; TRBD2 aligns across 13 bases. CDR3 length equals 20 residues. CDR1 SGHVS and CDR2 FNYEAQ come from the germline V gene. After removal of 2 bases from V and 0 bases from J, the junction contained 10 bases not matched to a gene. The CDR3 spells CASSLRERTSGGSSYNEQFF. CDR3 bases: TGTGCCAGCAGCTTACGGGAAAGGACTAGCGGGGGCAGCTCCTACAATGAGCAGTTCTTC.